This TCR beta chain was sequenced during a study of T cells in Graves' hyperthyroidism and ophthalmopathy. Study results and caveats: For ophthalmopathy, model prediction preceded onset by a median roughly 6.3 months.

The TCR beta CDR3 regions underwent amplification using RNA transcripts as the source. During a first-round RT-PCR of the TCR CDR3, the HTBI primer set was used. TCRdb reprocessed the multiplex PCR reads via MiXCR and lists one record per CDR3 protein. In the table there are approximately 610,000 distinct CDR3 sequences, approximately 14% of which are singletons. This clonotype was picked up many times. Its specificity is not known. This CDR3 has 12 residues. Germline V lookup: CDR1 DFQATT, CDR2 SNEGSKA (reference sequence). Between the trimmed V and J ends, which lost 4 bases and 5 bases, there was a span of 9 bases.

The chain has TRBV20-1 and TRBJ1-5, with a weak D call TRBD1 (6 bases). The TCR was taken from a middle-aged woman with Graves' ophthalmopathy. The specimen was blood. CDR3 residues: CSAIGGHQPQHF. CDR3 bases: TGCAGTGCTATCGGGGGGCATCAGCCCCAGCATTTT.